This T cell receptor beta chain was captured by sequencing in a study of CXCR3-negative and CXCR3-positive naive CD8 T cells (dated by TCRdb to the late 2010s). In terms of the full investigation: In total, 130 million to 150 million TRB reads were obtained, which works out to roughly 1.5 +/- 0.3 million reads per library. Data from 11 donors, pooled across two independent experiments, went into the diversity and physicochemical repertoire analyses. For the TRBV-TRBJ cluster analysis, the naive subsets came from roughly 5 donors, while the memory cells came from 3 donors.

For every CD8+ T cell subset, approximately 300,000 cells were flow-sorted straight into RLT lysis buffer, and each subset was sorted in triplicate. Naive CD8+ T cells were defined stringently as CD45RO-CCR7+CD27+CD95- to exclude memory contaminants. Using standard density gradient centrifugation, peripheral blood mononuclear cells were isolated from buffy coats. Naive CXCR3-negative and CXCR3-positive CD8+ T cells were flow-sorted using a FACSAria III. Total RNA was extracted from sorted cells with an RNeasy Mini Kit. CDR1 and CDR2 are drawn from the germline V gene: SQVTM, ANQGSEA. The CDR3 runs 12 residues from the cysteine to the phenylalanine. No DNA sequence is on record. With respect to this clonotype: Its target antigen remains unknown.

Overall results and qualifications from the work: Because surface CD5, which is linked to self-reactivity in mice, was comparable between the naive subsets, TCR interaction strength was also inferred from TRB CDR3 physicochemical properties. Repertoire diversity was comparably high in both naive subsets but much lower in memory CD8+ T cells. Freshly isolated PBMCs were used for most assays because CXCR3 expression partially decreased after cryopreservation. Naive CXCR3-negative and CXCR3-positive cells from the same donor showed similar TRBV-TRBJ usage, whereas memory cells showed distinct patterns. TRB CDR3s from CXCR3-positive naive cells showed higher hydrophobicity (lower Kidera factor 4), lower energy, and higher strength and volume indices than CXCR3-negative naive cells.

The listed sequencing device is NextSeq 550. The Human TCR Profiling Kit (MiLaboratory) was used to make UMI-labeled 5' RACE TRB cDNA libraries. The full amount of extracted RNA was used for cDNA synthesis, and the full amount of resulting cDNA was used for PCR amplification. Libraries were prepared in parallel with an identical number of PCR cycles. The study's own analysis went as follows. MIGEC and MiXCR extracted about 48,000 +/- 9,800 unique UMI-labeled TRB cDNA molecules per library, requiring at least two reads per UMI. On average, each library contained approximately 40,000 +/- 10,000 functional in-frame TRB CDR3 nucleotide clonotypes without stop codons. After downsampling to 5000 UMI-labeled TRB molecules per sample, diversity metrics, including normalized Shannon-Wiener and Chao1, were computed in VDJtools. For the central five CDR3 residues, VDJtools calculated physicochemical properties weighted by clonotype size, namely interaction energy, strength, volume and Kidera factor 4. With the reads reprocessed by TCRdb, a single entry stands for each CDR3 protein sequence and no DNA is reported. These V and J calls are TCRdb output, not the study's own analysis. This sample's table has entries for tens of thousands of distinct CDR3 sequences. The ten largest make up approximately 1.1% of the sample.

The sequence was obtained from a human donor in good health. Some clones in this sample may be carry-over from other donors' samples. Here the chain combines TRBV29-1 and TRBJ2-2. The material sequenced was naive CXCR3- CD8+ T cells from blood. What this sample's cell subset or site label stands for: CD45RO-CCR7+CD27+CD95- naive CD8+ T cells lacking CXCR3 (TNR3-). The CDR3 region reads CSVASPSGELFF.